These 20 T cell receptor beta chains were all obtained from the same sample, sequenced in a study of blood T cell repertoires in COVID-19. Assay: immunoSEQ multiplex PCR; the TCRdb copy retains only in-frame clones and omits some. The sample consists of around 210,000 clones, around 90% of them appearing once. The sequenced sample was peripheral blood. The receptor source for this set is a man between 18 and 29 years old with active or convalescent COVID-19.

The CDR3 spells CASSLEAIVTDTQYF. CDR3 bases: TGTGCCAGCAGCTTAGAAGCGATTGTCACAGATACGCAGTATTTT. The V call is TRBV7-6, the J call TRBJ2-3; D gene unclear. The CDR3 is 15 amino acids. With 1 base removed from V and 2 bases from J, the gap between germline ends came to 10 bases. Germline CDR1 and CDR2: SGHVS and FNYEAQ.

The V and J genes are TRBV19 and TRBJ2-1, with TRBD1 as a possible D gene (6 bases). Germline CDR1 is LNHDA and CDR2 is SQIVND (reference sequence). With 3 bases removed from V and 0 bases from J, the gap between germline ends came to 12 bases. This CDR3 has 16 residues. The CDR3 here is CASSIVTGSSYNEQFF. The CDR3 nucleotides read TGTGCCAGTAGTATTGTCACAGGGAGCTCCTACAATGAGCAGTTCTTC. The full variable domain, with the rest looked up from reference TRBV19 and TRBJ2-1, is DGGITQSPKYLFRKEGQNVTLSCEQNLNHDAMYWYRQDPGQGLRLIYYSQIVNDFQKGDIAEGYSVSREKKESFPLTVTSAQKNPTAFYLCASSIVTGSSYNEQFFGPGTRLTVL.

The rearrangement links TRBV3-1 (or the pseudogene TRBV3-2) to TRBJ1-2, with D hard to call. CDR3 size: 13 residues. The germline V gene encodes CDR1 LGHDT and CDR2 YNNKEL (reference sequence). V shed 1 base and J shed 6 bases, with 9 bases lying between them. For the CDR3, the DNA is TGTGCCAGCAGCCAAGCTGGTCTAGATGGCTACACCTTC. Amino acids: CASSQAGLDGYTF.

In nucleotides, the CDR3 is TGTGCCAGCAGCGTAGTAGGGGACTCCAGAGGAAACACCATATATTTT. Translation gives CASSVVGDSRGNTIYF. The chain couples TRBV9 to TRBJ1-3; D is perhaps TRBD1 (5 bases). This CDR3 has 16 amino acids. Per germline, CDR1 SGDLS and CDR2 YYNGEE. V lost 0 bases, J lost 4 bases, and 14 bases lay in between.

The chain carries TRBV2 and TRBJ1-1; the match to TRBD1 covers 10 bases. Germline loops: CDR1 SNHLY, CDR2 FYNNEI. The CDR3 extends over 12 amino acids. The J segment lost 10 bases and the V segment lost 3 bases, leaving 2 bases of the junction unmatched. The CDR3 region is CASSEDRGVAFF. In DNA form, the CDR3 reads TGTGCCAGCAGTGAGGACAGGGGGGTAGCTTTCTTT.

The genes are TRBV7-2 and TRBJ2-7, with 8 bases lining up with TRBD2. Germline V CDR1 and CDR2: SGHTA, FQGNSA. With 6 bases clipped from V and 7 bases from J, the junction kept 14 bases outside the gene matches. This CDR3 has 15 amino acids. CDR3 coding DNA: TGTGCCAGCAGACTCACCGGACTAACGGGGGGGGAGCAGTACTTC. Encoded protein: CASRLTGLTGGEQYF.

The chain employs TRBV29-1 and TRBJ1-2, with a possible D match to TRBD1 (5 bases). Deletions cut 6 bases from V and 4 bases from J, with 12 bases between. The germline gives CDR1 SQVTM, CDR2 ANQGSEA. This CDR3 spans 12 amino acids. In DNA, the CDR3 is TGCAGCGTAGGGGATTTCGGCTATGGCTACACCTTC. It is translated as CSVGDFGYGYTF.

The chain employs TRBV5-1 and TRBJ2-5, with 9 bases identical to TRBD2. Germline loops: CDR1 SGHRS, CDR2 YFSETQ. The CDR3 length is 16 residues. Trimming removed 4 bases from V and 5 bases from J; junction bases left unmatched: 12. CDR3 in DNA: TGCGCCAGCAGCCGAGACTTAGCGGGAGTCGGTGAGACCCAGTACTTC. Translation: CASSRDLAGVGETQYF.

This rearrangement joins TRBV28 to TRBJ1-2; D is undetermined. Germline V gene data show CDR1 as MDHEN and CDR2 as SYDVKM. Trimming removed 10 bases at V and 0 bases at J, with 15 bases between. This CDR3 is 14 amino acids long. Written as DNA, the CDR3 is TGTGCCACAAGCTCAGAAACTACTAACTATGGCTACACCTTC. Translation gives CATSSETTNYGYTF.

A few counts support this clone. The genes are TRBV5-1 and TRBJ1-1, with a weak D call TRBD1 (6 bases). With 5 bases removed from V and 1 base from J, the gap between germline ends came to 9 bases. This CDR3 has 13 residues. Germline values: CDR1 SGHRS, CDR2 YFSETQ. CDR3 in DNA: TGCGCCAGCAGGACGACAGGGAACACTGAAGCTTTCTTT. Its protein product is CASRTTGNTEAFF.

This clone appeared a single time. V is TRBV5-6 and J is TRBJ2-1; D unresolved. V lost 1 base and J 2 bases, leaving 16 bases between the germline ends. This CDR3 comprises 17 residues. In germline, CDR1 is SGHDT, CDR2 YYEEEE. CDR3 sequence reads: CASSLLGDFSPYNEQFF. CDR3 nucleotides: TGTGCCAGCAGCTTGTTGGGCGATTTCTCCCCCTACAATGAGCAGTTCTTC.

This sequence joins TRBV27 and TRBJ1-2; TRBD1 matches at 10 bases. V shed 5 bases, J shed 4 bases, and the junction held 19 bases outside the gene matches. Germline CDR1 MNHEY, CDR2 SMNVEV (reference sequence). The CDR3 is 19 residues long. CDR3 nucleotide sequence: TGTGCCAGCAGTAGTCGTAGGGAGACCGCGACAGGGGGCCCCTATGGCTACACCTTC. Its translation: CASSSRRETATGGPYGYTF.

The chain links TRBV4-1 to TRBJ1-2; D not certain. The germline gives CDR1 MGHRA, CDR2 YSYEKL. The CDR3 length is 16 residues. Trimming cost V 1 base and J 5 bases, with 17 bases left between them. Written as DNA, the CDR3 is TGCGCCAGCAGCCAAGTCATGCAGGTCACGGGATATGGCTACACCTTC. Translating it yields CASSQVMQVTGYGYTF.

This clone has more than one count but fewer than ten. This CDR3 reads CASSLGRVYGYTF. The DNA of the CDR3 is TGTGCCAGCAGCTTAGGCAGGGTCTATGGCTACACCTTC. The rearrangement links TRBV7-9 to TRBJ1-2; D possibly corresponds to TRBD1 (5 bases). The germline V gene encodes CDR1 SEHNR and CDR2 FQNEAQ (reference sequence). V lost 1 base and J lost 4, with 7 bases in between. The CDR3 is made up of 13 amino acids.

The chain employs TRBV29-1 and TRBJ1-3; TRBD1 might be the D (6 bases). The CDR3 has 13 amino acids. In germline, CDR1 is SQVTM, CDR2 ANQGSEA. V was trimmed by 4 bases and J by 4 bases, leaving 11 bases between them. The CDR3 sequence: CSVVGGQGNTIYF. The DNA of the CDR3 is TGCAGCGTTGTCGGAGGACAGGGAAACACCATATATTTT.

The chain uses TRBV6-6 and TRBJ2-7, with D possibly matching TRBD2 (5 bases). Trimming took 6 bases from V and 4 from J, leaving 10 bases between them. This CDR3 region has 12 residues. The V gene's germline CDR1 is MNHNY and CDR2 SVGAGI (reference sequence). The CDR3 DNA is TGTGCCAGCAGGGACTGGGGTTACGAGCAGTACTTC. Protein: CASRDWGYEQYF.

The chain couples TRBV5-6 to TRBJ1-3; 9 nucleotides line up with TRBD1. Trimming took 4 bases from V and 2 from J; bases not matched to a gene: 7. The CDR3 contains 16 residues. The germline CDR1 and CDR2 sequences are SGHDT and YYEEEE. The chain's CDR3 is CASSPWGTGPGNTIYF. The CDR3 bases are TGTGCCAGCAGCCCGTGGGGGACAGGGCCTGGAAACACCATATATTTT.

This clone occurred once. The J gene is TRBJ1-5, the V gene TRBV7-2; 7 bases agree with TRBD1. The CDR3 extends over 14 amino acids. V lost 6 bases to trimming and J lost 6 bases; unmatched junction nucleotides: 8. In germline, CDR1 is SGHTA, CDR2 FQGNSA. The CDR3 nucleotides are TGTGCCAGCAGGCAAACAGGGGTAGGTCAGCCCCAGCATTTT. Protein: CASRQTGVGQPQHF.

This clone was seen a single time. This rearrangement joins TRBV5-5 to TRBJ2-7; D not certain. The germline CDR1 and CDR2 sequences are SGHKS and YYEKEE (reference sequence). The V end was cut by 1 base, the J end by 6 bases, with 14 bases between. This CDR3 comprises 14 residues. CDR3: CASSLPSRGSEQYF. CDR3 bases: TGTGCCAGCAGCTTGCCCAGTCGAGGCTCCGAGCAGTACTTC.

This chain uses TRBV6-1 with TRBJ2-3; 7 bases agree with TRBD2. Per germline, CDR1 MNHNS and CDR2 SASEGT. Germline trimming cut 1 base from V and 4 bases from J; bases unmatched to any gene: 8. The CDR3 spans 16 residues. CDR3 in amino acids: CASSEGRGGSADTQYF. The CDR3 nucleotides read TGTGCCAGCAGTGAAGGTCGCGGCGGGAGTGCAGATACGCAGTATTTT.